This T cell receptor (beta chain) came from a study of blood T cell repertoires in COVID-19. Study at large: The United States, Italy and Spain were the sources of the acute and convalescent COVID-19 samples. T cells, B-cell-depleted T cells, or PBMCs supplied cDNA or gDNA.

The data were produced by immunoSEQ multiplex PCR, yet TCRdb's version contains in-frame clones alone and is incomplete. The table includes about 170,000 clones, about 82% detected once. Per germline, CDR1 SGHTA and CDR2 FQGNSA. The V segment lost 5 bases and the J segment 4 bases; nucleotides outside the gene matches: 9. CDR3 length equals 16 residues. Only a few counts were recorded for this clone. The chain is built from TRBV7-2 and TRBJ2-3, with 10 nucleotides matching TRBD1. Sequencing was performed on peripheral blood. The TCR was taken from a woman of 80 years or more with COVID-19, enrolled during active disease. Here the CDR3 reads CASSLVGQGSPDTQYF. CDR3 coding DNA: TGTGCCAGCAGCCTCGTGGGACAGGGGAGTCCAGATACGCAGTATTTT.